The clone carrying this T cell receptor (beta chain) was observed a handful of times. The investigators reverse transcribed all of the isolated RNA, so they sequenced expressed TCRB transcripts. Clones were read by immunoSEQ multiplex PCR, and TCRdb kept only the in-frame ones, dropping some. The sample shows about 60,000 clones, about 61% of them seen only once. The data were taken from a study of beta chain features in type 1 diabetes. Per the germline V gene, CDR1 is SGHAT and CDR2 is FQNNGV. The CDR3 covers 13 residues. V lost 1 base and J 10 bases, leaving 8 bases between the germline ends. The origin of this receptor is a young woman in good health. Sample: Tregs from blood. The rearrangement links TRBV11-2 to TRBJ1-6; D not resolved. The DNA of the CDR3 is TGTGCCAGCAGCTTAGTGGTGGGCTCACCCCTCCACTTT. This sequence encodes CASSLVVGSPLHF.